This is a list of T cell receptor beta chains from one sample in a study of T cells in Graves' hyperthyroidism and ophthalmopathy. TCRdb redid the calling of the multiplex PCR reads with MiXCR, one entry per CDR3 protein. The table includes about 580,000 distinct CDR3 sequences, approximately 44% detected once. Sequencing used peripheral blood or thyroid tissue (not recorded which). The receptors originated from a woman aged 18-29 years with Graves' hyperthyroidism. Each CDR3 is given with its conserved first and last residue. A D gene is named only where the DNA matches it firmly. Some rows mark clone size as missing; the rest say once, few, many or name a class of expanded clone.

D gene	clone size	V gene	J gene	CDR3 DNA	CDR3 protein
NA	NA	TRBV11-2	TRBJ1-5	TGTGCCAGCAGCCAAGATGCAGATAGCAATCAGCCCCAGCATTTT	CASSQDADSNQPQHF
TRBD1	NA	TRBV11-2	TRBJ2-5	TGTGCCAGCAGCGCCGGACAGGGCGTAGACCAAGAGACCCAGTACTTC	CASSAGQGVDQETQYF
TRBD1	few	TRBV6-6	TRBJ1-1	TGTGCCAGCAGTTCTAGCCCACTAAGACAGGGGTTGGCTGAAGCTTTCTTT	CASSSSPLRQGLAEAFF
TRBD2	few	TRBV7-2	TRBJ2-3	TGTGCCAGCAGCCCAGGACTAGGACCAGATACGCAGTATTTT	CASSPGLGPDTQYF
TRBD1	NA	TRBV2	TRBJ1-1	TGTGCCAGCACTGCCGGGACAGGGAACACTGAAGCTTTCTTT	CASTAGTGNTEAFF
TRBD1	few	TRBV19	TRBJ1-5	TGTGCCAGTACCAATAGGCGACAGGGGGTCAGTCAGCCCCAGCATTTT	CASTNRRQGVSQPQHF
NA	NA	TRBV15	TRBJ1-2	TGTGCCACCAGCCCGCAAAGGGGCCGGGAAGGCTACACCTTC	CATSPQRGREGYTF
NA	NA	TRBV10-3	TRBJ1-5	TGTGCCAGCCTGGAGGGGCTAGGGCATCAGCCCCAGCATTTT	CASLEGLGHQPQHF
NA	many	TRBV7-6	TRBJ1-4	TGTGCCAGCAGCTCGCAGTATAATGAAAAACTGTTTTTT	CASSSQYNEKLFF
TRBD1	few	TRBV3-1	TRBJ1-5	TGTGCCAGCAGCCAAGCTGGGACAGGGGGTCAGCCCCAGCATTTT	CASSQAGTGGQPQHF
NA	NA	TRBV11-1	TRBJ2-1	TGTGCCAGCAGCGGTCGGGGGCGTGGAGATGAGCAGTTCTTC	CASSGRGRGDEQFF
NA	many	TRBV29-1	TRBJ1-1	TGCAGCGTTGGGCAGGGTGGCACTGAAGCTTTCTTT	CSVGQGGTEAFF
NA	NA	TRBV10-3	TRBJ2-3	TGTGCCATCAGTGAGTCGAGCGGGACAGCTACAGATACGCAGTATTTT	CAISESSGTATDTQYF
TRBD2	NA	TRBV29-1	TRBJ2-7	TGCAGCCTTGGGGGTAGCGGGGACCCCTACGAGCAGTACTTC	CSLGGSGDPYEQYF
NA	NA	TRBV7-8	TRBJ2-3	TGTGCCAGCAGCTTAGCCCCTAACTTGGGAGATACGCAGTATTTT	CASSLAPNLGDTQYF
NA	once	TRBV24-1	TRBJ2-5	TGTGCCACCAGTGCGCGGAGGTACCAAGAGACCCAGTACTTC	CATSARRYQETQYF
NA	many	TRBV5-1	TRBJ1-1	TGCGCCAGCAGCTTGGGTGCGGACCGTCAGGCTGAAGCTTTCTTT	CASSLGADRQAEAFF
TRBD1	NA	TRBV7-2	TRBJ1-1	TGTGCCAGCAGCAAAGAATTAGGCAAGAGACAGGGATTTAGCACTGAAGCTTTCTTT	CASSKELGKRQGFSTEAFF
NA	NA	TRBV7-8	TRBJ1-6	TGTGCCAGCAGCCACTCAGGGAATTCACCCCTCCACTTT	CASSHSGNSPLHF
NA	many	TRBV7-9	TRBJ2-5	TGTGCCAGCAGCTTACCCCCTTTGACAGATCAAGAGACCCAGTACTTC	CASSLPPLTDQETQYF
NA	many	TRBV4-2	TRBJ2-7	TGTGCCAGCAGCCAGGGCGGGCCTTCCTACGAGCAGTACTTC	CASSQGGPSYEQYF
NA	many	TRBV7-8	TRBJ2-7	TGTGCCAGCAGCAATGGGGACTTCTCCTACGAGCAGTACTTC	CASSNGDFSYEQYF
TRBD1	many	TRBV7-9	TRBJ1-2	TGTGCCAGCAGCCCAGGGGGTTTTGGAGGCTACACCTTC	CASSPGGFGGYTF
NA	NA	TRBV29-1	TRBJ1-5	TGCAGCGTTGAAGGCGGCAGCAGCGAGCATTTT	CSVEGGSSEHF
TRBD2	many	TRBV4-1	TRBJ2-7	TGCGCCAGCAACCGCGGGACTAGCGGAGATTACGAGCAGTACTTC	CASNRGTSGDYEQYF
TRBD1	many	TRBV28	TRBJ1-6	TGTGCCAGCAGTTTACAGGGGGGATATAATTCACCCCTCCACTTT	CASSLQGGYNSPLHF
NA	NA	TRBV20-1	TRBJ1-5	TGCAGTGCTAGTCACCTGACAGGCCTAAATCAGCCCCAGCATTTT	CSASHLTGLNQPQHF
NA	NA	TRBV7-8	TRBJ1-1	TGTGCCAGCAGCCAAGAACTGACTGAAGCTTTCTTT	CASSQELTEAFF
NA	NA	TRBV6-1	TRBJ1-5	TGTGCCAGCAGCGCTGGCCCGGTTGGCAATCGGCCCCAGCATTTT	CASSAGPVGNRPQHF
TRBD1	NA	TRBV4-2	TRBJ2-6	TGTGCTAGACAGGGGGCGGGGGCCAACGTCCTGACTTTC	CARQGAGANVLTF